One and the same sample provided the 30 T cell receptor beta chains below, sequenced in a study of cytotoxic CD8 clonotypes in ibrutinib-treated CLL. Produced via immunoSEQ multiplex PCR; TCRdb's table is partial and in-frame only. The sample lists approximately 200,000 clones; approximately 72% were seen once. The sequencing here drew on PBMCs, taken after 24 months of ibrutinib treatment. The receptors stem from a human donor with chronic lymphocytic leukemia.

The V call is TRBV7-9, the J call TRBJ2-7, with no clear D. This CDR3 has 14 amino acids. CDR1 and CDR2 (germline): SEHNR, FQNEAQ (reference sequence). V was trimmed by 4 bases and J by 6 bases, leaving 16 bases between them. The CDR3 coding sequence is TGTGCCAGCAGCTCTCGCCCGCTGGGAATCGAGCAGTACTTC. Protein sequence: CASSSRPLGIEQYF.

A few counts support this clone. The genes are TRBV6-1 and TRBJ2-7, with TRBD2 identical over 7 bases. The CDR3 spans 15 residues. After removal of 6 bases from V and 0 bases from J, the junction contained 8 bases not matched to a gene. The germline gives CDR1 MNHNS, CDR2 SASEGT. CDR3 nucleotides: TGTGCCAGCAGAGGGTTTGCTAGCGGCTCCTACGAGCAGTACTTC. It encodes CASRGFASGSYEQYF.

The genes are TRBV5-6 and TRBJ2-1; possibly TRBD2 for D (6 bases). V lost 0 bases, J lost 10 bases, and 11 bases lay in between. The V gene's germline CDR1 is SGHDT and CDR2 YYEEEE. The CDR3 loop spans 13 amino acids. The CDR3, as DNA: TGTGCCAGCAGCTTGGTCGACGGGGGAGAGCAGTTCTTC. Encoded protein: CASSLVDGGEQFF.

This chain links TRBV7-8 with TRBJ2-7; TRBD2 is a possible D gene (6 bases). The CDR3 is 14 residues long. CDR1 SGHVS and CDR2 FQNEAQ come from the germline V gene. V shed 2 bases and J shed 3 bases, with 11 bases lying between them. The CDR3 sequence is CASSLQGSGYEQYF. Here the CDR3 DNA reads TGTGCCAGCAGCTTACAGGGTAGCGGCTACGAGCAGTACTTC.

The rearrangement joins TRBV6-1 to TRBJ2-1, with TRBD2 matching over 10 bases. Germline CDR1 is MNHNS and CDR2 is SASEGT. V was clipped by 4 bases and J by 4 bases; unmatched bases: 10. CDR3 length: 17 amino acids. The CDR3 spells CASSAPGLAEMYNEQFF. Written as DNA, the CDR3 is TGTGCCAGCAGTGCTCCTGGACTAGCGGAAATGTACAATGAGCAGTTCTTC.

The chain employs TRBV27 and TRBJ1-2; the match to TRBD1 covers 10 bases. J gave up 7 bases and V 2 bases, and 7 bases lay outside the gene matches. This CDR3 spans 15 amino acids. Per germline, CDR1 MNHEY and CDR2 SMNVEV (reference sequence). The chain's CDR3 is CASSLTGQGMGGYTF. The CDR3 DNA follows: TGTGCCAGCAGTTTAACGGGACAGGGGATGGGTGGCTACACCTTC.

This clone was seen a single time. Additional DNA sequences in this sample encode the identical CDR3. The chain carries TRBV20-1 and TRBJ2-7, with D unresolved. The CDR3 sequence is 10 residues long. Germline loops: CDR1 DFQATT, CDR2 SNEGSKA (reference sequence). Trimming removed 1 base from V and 5 bases from J, with 3 bases in between. The CDR3 DNA sequence: TGCAGTGCTAGAGTAGACGAGCAGTACTTC. Encoded protein: CSARVDEQYF.

The chain employs TRBV7-9 and TRBJ2-7; D might be TRBD2 (6 bases). Germline V CDR1 and CDR2: SEHNR, FQNEAQ (reference sequence). CDR3 length: 14 amino acids. The V end was cut by 5 bases, the J end by 0 bases, with 11 bases between. The CDR3 loop is CASSHGGSSYEQYF. CDR3 nucleotide sequence: TGTGCCAGCAGCCATGGGGGGTCCTCCTACGAGCAGTACTTC.

The chain combines TRBV11-3 with TRBJ2-1, with 9 bases fitting TRBD1. Germline trimming cut 4 bases from V and 8 bases from J; bases unmatched to any gene: 12. Germline V gene data show CDR1 as SGHNT and CDR2 as YENEEA. CDR3 length: 16 amino acids. The CDR3, as DNA: TGTGCCAGCAGCTCGCACAGGGGGCAGGTAGTAGATGAGCAGTTCTTC. The encoded protein is CASSSHRGQVVDEQFF.

V and J are TRBV10-1 and TRBJ1-4; D gene ambiguous. Germline loops: CDR1 WNHNN, CDR2 SYGVQD (reference sequence). Trimming took off 5 bases at V and 8 bases at J, with 12 bases between the two ends. The CDR3 totals 13 residues. Here the CDR3 DNA reads TGCGCCAGCAGTCCCAGAGTAGGCGAAAAACTGTTTTTT. Translation: CASSPRVGEKLFF.

The rearrangement joins TRBV7-2 to TRBJ1-2; TRBD1 is a possible D gene (6 bases). Germline V CDR1 and CDR2: SGHTA, FQGNSA. This CDR3 has 13 residues. The V end was cut by 2 bases, the J end by 8 bases, with 12 bases between. The CDR3 reads CASSLWGAGGYTF. The CDR3 DNA sequence: TGTGCCAGCAGCTTATGGGGGGCTGGAGGCTACACCTTC.

V usage is TRBV4-3 and J usage is TRBJ2-3; 9 bases agree with TRBD2. CDR1 and CDR2 from the germline V gene are LGHNA and YSLEER. The trim removed 3 bases at V and 4 bases at J, leaving 8 bases unmatched. This CDR3 region has 16 residues. CDR3 sequence: CASSHLSGSSSDTQYF. CDR3 nucleotide sequence: TGCGCCAGCAGCCACCTTAGCGGGAGTAGTTCAGATACGCAGTATTTT.

A single count supports this clone. The rearrangement joins TRBV7-9 to TRBJ2-7, with D tentatively TRBD1 (7 bases). The germline V gene encodes CDR1 SEHNR and CDR2 FQNEAQ (reference sequence). V was pared by 5 bases and J by 6 bases, with 14 bases between. The CDR3 contains 13 residues. The CDR3 nucleotides are TGTGCCAGCAGCCCAGGGGGGCAAGTCGAGCAGTACTTC. This translates into CASSPGGQVEQYF.

The V call is TRBV7-8, the J call TRBJ2-7; D tentatively fits TRBD1 or TRBD2 (5 bases each). This CDR3 is built from 14 residues. V lost 4 bases to trimming and J lost 2 bases, with 12 bases between them. Germline CDR1 SGHVS, CDR2 FQNEAQ. CDR3 nucleotides: TGTGCCAGCAGCTACCGGGACGTCGCCTACGAGCAGTACTTC. Amino acids: CASSYRDVAYEQYF.

This clone came up a few times. This chain links TRBV6-1 with TRBJ2-7; D call uncertain. Trimming took 4 bases from V and 3 from J, leaving 7 bases between them. There are 12 residues in the CDR3. Germline values: CDR1 MNHNS, CDR2 SASEGT. The CDR3 protein is CASSVNHYEQYF. Written as DNA, the CDR3 is TGTGCCAGCAGTGTTAACCACTACGAGCAGTACTTC.

Here the CDR3 DNA reads TGTGCCAGCAGCCTCGGGACAGGGTATTGGCATGAGCAGTTCTTC. This sequence encodes CASSLGTGYWHEQFF. This rearrangement joins TRBV11-2 to TRBJ2-1; TRBD1 aligns across 9 bases. This CDR3 spans 15 amino acids. The V gene's germline CDR1 is SGHAT and CDR2 FQNNGV. The junction had 10 bases not matched to a gene; V was cut back by 5 bases and J by 8 bases.

The chain joins TRBV9 to TRBJ1-4, with 8 bases fitting TRBD1. The CDR3 runs 15 residues. V was pared by 0 bases and J by 7 bases, with 5 bases of the junction left unmatched. Germline V gene data show CDR1 as SGDLS and CDR2 as YYNGEE. As DNA, the CDR3 is TGTGCCAGCAGCGTAGCCCCAGGGGGCGGTGAAAAACTGTTTTTT. Translation gives CASSVAPGGGEKLFF.

The chain recombines TRBV5-4 with TRBJ1-5; tentative D call: TRBD1 (6 bases). The CDR3 spans 15 residues. V was clipped by 1 base and J by 4 bases, with 12 bases between them. Germline V gene sequence: CDR1 SGHNT, CDR2 YYREEE (reference sequence). The CDR3 reads CASSLWGGANQPQHF. CDR3 coding DNA: TGTGCCAGCAGCTTGTGGGGGGGGGCTAATCAGCCCCAGCATTTT.

This clone was counted a few times. This chain links TRBV2 with TRBJ2-1; D is undetermined. Trimming took off 6 bases at V and 7 bases at J, with 7 bases between the two ends. Per germline, CDR1 SNHLY and CDR2 FYNNEI. The CDR3 totals 11 residues. CDR3 in amino acids: CASSIGNEQFF. Here the CDR3 DNA reads TGTGCCAGCAGCATTGGGAATGAGCAGTTCTTC.

The V call is TRBV4-2, the J call TRBJ2-1; 12 nucleotides agree with TRBD2. This CDR3 is 15 amino acids long. Trimming at V came to 3 bases and at J to 7 bases, leaving 4 bases not matched to a gene. CDR1 LGHNA and CDR2 YNFKEQ come from the germline V gene. CDR3 loop: CASSQPLAGGNEQFF. In DNA, the CDR3 is TGTGCCAGCAGCCAGCCGCTAGCGGGAGGGAATGAGCAGTTCTTC.

This clone was seen a few times. This chain uses TRBV5-1 with TRBJ1-5, with 7 nucleotides matching TRBD1. From germline, CDR1 is SGHRS and CDR2 YFSETQ. The CDR3 length is 16 residues. With V trimmed by 0 bases and J by 6 bases, 9 bases remained unmatched. CDR3 bases: TGCGCCAGCAGCTTGGACGGGGACAGCCTAACTCAGCCCCAGCATTTT. Translation gives CASSLDGDSLTQPQHF.

The table lists this clone with a few counts. The V call is TRBV9, the J call TRBJ2-3, with 7 bases aligning to TRBD1. The CDR3 is 15 residues long. Germline lookup yields CDR1 SGDLS and CDR2 YYNGEE. The ends lost 0 bases at V and 2 bases at J; junction bases unmatched: 3. CDR3 sequence (DNA): TGTGCCAGCAGCGTAGCGGACAGGACCACAGATACGCAGTATTTT. This codes for CASSVADRTTDTQYF.

This clone has more than one count but fewer than ten. This chain connects TRBV6-6 to TRBJ2-3; 12 nucleotides agree with TRBD2. V shed 6 bases, J shed 4 bases, and the junction held 5 bases outside the gene matches. CDR3 length: 15 residues. Per the germline V gene, CDR1 is MNHNY and CDR2 is SVGAGI (reference sequence). The CDR3 DNA sequence: TGTGCCAGCAGGGAACTAGCGGGAGGTCCAGATACGCAGTATTTT. Its protein is CASRELAGGPDTQYF.

This chain connects TRBV25-1 to TRBJ2-2, with 10 bases fitting TRBD1. The CDR3 is 16 amino acids. V lost 5 bases to trimming and J lost 6 bases; unmatched junction nucleotides: 9. The germline V gene has CDR1 MGHDK and CDR2 SYGVNS. The CDR3 sequence is CASSTQGTGVPGELFF. The CDR3 nucleotides are TGTGCCAGCAGTACCCAGGGGACAGGGGTCCCCGGGGAGCTGTTTTTT.

The rearrangement joins TRBV6-5 to TRBJ2-1, with D perhaps matching TRBD2 (6 bases). The V gene's germline CDR1 is MNHEY and CDR2 SVGAGI. The germline V and J ends were trimmed by 6 bases and 10 bases, with 13 bases remaining between them. The CDR3 consists of 12 residues. CDR3 residues: CASRRGGFEQFF. CDR3 coding DNA: TGTGCCAGCAGACGAGGAGGGTTCGAGCAGTTCTTC.

The CDR3 bases are TGTGCCAGCAGCCCCCTCCCGAACACTGAAGCTTTCTTT. It translates to CASSPLPNTEAFF. This rearrangement joins TRBV4-2 to TRBJ1-1; no firm D call. Germline loops: CDR1 LGHNA, CDR2 YNFKEQ. The CDR3 runs 13 residues. V was clipped by 4 bases and J by 1 base, with 7 bases between them.

The gene calls are TRBV9 and TRBJ2-5; no definite D call. This CDR3 is built from 15 residues. Per the germline V gene, CDR1 is SGDLS and CDR2 is YYNGEE. Between the trimmed V and J ends, which lost 0 bases and 4 bases, there was a span of 13 bases. CDR3 sequence reads: CASSVAPTPGETQYF. For the CDR3, the DNA is TGTGCCAGCAGCGTAGCCCCCACACCTGGAGAGACCCAGTACTTC.

In its sample, this clone was seen once. The rearrangement uses TRBV5-1 and TRBJ2-5; 10 nucleotides match TRBD1. CDR3 length: 14 residues. V shed 5 bases and J 2 bases; nucleotides not matched to a gene: 3. Germline CDR1 and CDR2: SGHRS and YFSETQ. CDR3 DNA: TGCGCCAGCAGTGACAGGGGGCAACAAGAGACCCAGTACTTC. Amino acid sequence: CASSDRGQQETQYF.

This chain links TRBV30 with TRBJ1-1; D gene uncertain. The ends were cut back, 4 bases at V and 1 base at J, with 16 bases in the middle. Germline V lookup: CDR1 GTSNPN, CDR2 SVGIG (reference sequence). This CDR3 comprises 15 residues. CDR3 residues: CAWNPNWAGNTEAFF. The CDR3 DNA sequence: TGTGCCTGGAACCCGAATTGGGCAGGGAACACTGAAGCTTTCTTT. Full variable domain (missing parts from reference TRBV30 and TRBJ1-1): SQTIHQWPATLVQPVGSPLSLECTVEGTSNPNLYWYRQAAGRGLQLLFYSVGIGQISSEVPQNLSASRPQDRQFILSSKKLLLSDSGFYLCAWNPNWAGNTEAFFGQGTRLTVV.

This clone was observed once. The chain combines TRBV7-9 with TRBJ2-5, with no clear D. V lost 7 bases to trimming and J lost 4 bases, with 13 bases between them. Germline lookup yields CDR1 SEHNR and CDR2 FQNEAQ (reference sequence). The CDR3 contains 13 residues. The CDR3 protein is CASNLENIETQYF. CDR3 nucleotides: TGTGCCAGCAACCTGGAAAATATAGAGACCCAGTACTTC.